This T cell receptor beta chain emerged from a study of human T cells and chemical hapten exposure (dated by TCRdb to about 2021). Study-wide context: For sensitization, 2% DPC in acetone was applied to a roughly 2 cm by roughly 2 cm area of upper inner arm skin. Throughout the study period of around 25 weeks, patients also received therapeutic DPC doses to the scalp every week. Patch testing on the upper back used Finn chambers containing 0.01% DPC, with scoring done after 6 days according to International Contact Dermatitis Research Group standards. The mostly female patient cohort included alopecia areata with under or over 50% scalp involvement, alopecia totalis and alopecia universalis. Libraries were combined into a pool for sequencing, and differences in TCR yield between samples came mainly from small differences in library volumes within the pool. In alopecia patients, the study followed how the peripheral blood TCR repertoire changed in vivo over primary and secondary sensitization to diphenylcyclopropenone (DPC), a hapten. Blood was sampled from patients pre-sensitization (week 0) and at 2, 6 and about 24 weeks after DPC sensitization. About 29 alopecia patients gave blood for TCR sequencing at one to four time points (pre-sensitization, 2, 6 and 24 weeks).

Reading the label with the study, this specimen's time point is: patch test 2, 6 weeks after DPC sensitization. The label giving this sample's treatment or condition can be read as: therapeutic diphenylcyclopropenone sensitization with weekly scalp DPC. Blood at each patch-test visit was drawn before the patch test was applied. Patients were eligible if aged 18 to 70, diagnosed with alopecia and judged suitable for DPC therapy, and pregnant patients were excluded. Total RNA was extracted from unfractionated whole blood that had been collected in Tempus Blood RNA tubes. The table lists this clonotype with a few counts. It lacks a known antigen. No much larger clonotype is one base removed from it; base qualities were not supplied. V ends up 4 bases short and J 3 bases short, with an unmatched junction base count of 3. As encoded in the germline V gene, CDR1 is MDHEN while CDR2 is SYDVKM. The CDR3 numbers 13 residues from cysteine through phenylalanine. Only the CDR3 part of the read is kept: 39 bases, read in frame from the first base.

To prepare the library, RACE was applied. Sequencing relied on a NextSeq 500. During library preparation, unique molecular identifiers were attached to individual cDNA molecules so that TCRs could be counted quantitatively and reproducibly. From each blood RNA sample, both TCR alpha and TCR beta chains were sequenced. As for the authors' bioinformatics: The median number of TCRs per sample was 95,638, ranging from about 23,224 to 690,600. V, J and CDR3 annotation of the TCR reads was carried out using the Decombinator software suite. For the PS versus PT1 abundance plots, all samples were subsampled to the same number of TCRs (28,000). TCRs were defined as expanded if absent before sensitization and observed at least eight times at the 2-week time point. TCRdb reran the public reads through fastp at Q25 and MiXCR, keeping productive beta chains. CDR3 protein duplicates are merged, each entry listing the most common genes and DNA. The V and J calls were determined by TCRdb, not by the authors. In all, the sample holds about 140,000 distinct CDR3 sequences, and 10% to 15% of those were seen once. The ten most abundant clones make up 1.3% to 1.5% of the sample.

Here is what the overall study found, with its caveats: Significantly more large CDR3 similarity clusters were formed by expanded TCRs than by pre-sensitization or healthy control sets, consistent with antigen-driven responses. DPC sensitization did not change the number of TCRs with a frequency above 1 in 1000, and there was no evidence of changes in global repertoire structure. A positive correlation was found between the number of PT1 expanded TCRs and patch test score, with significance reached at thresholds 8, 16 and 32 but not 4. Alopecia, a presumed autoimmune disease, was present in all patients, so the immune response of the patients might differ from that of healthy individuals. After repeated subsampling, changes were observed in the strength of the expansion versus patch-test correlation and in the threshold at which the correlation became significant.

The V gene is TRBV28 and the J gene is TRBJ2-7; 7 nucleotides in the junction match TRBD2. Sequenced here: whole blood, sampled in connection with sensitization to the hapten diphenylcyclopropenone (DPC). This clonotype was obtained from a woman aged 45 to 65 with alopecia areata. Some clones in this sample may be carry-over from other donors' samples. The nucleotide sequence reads TGTGCCAGCAGTTGGGGCGGGGGCTACGAGCAGTACTTC. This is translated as CASSWGGGYEQYF.